By sample share, the clone carrying this TCR beta chain is medium-sized. The template was genomic DNA from peripheral blood, not RNA. This sample stems from a study of T cell repertoires in aging, cancer and after chemotherapy. On the study more broadly: Paired samples before and after chemotherapy came from glioblastoma patients receiving temozolomide-based therapy.

Rearranged V-D-J TRB sequences were amplified with a mixed TRB-A/B primer pool. Each CDR3 protein is one row after TCRdb ran MiXCR on the multiplex PCR reads. The repertoire holds 1,500 or so distinct CDR3 sequences, with about 20% as singletons. The receptor comes from a human donor with a solid tumor. Sequenced sample: blood.

CDR3 DNA: TGTGCCAGCTCACCAATGGCTCATAGCAATCAGCCCCAGCATTTT. It translates to CASSPMAHSNQPQHF. The V and J genes are TRBV18 and TRBJ1-5; D remains unclear. The CDR3 runs 15 residues. V gave up 2 bases and J gave up 0 bases, with 8 bases separating them. The V gene's germline CDR1 is KGHSH and CDR2 LQKENI.